Described below is a single TCR beta chain sequence and its context. This entry is derived from a study of cytotoxic CD8 clonotypes in ibrutinib-treated CLL. CDR1 is SNHLY and CDR2 is FYNNEI in the germline V gene. The CDR3 totals 15 residues. Trimming removed 7 bases from V and 5 bases from J; junction bases left unmatched: 7. Profiled with immunoSEQ multiplex PCR; TCRdb holds only in-frame clones, not every one. The table shows 120,000 to 150,000 clones, with less than 95% occurring only once. The rearrangement links TRBV2 to TRBJ2-7; 14 bases agree with TRBD2. The origin of this receptor is a human donor with chronic lymphocytic leukemia. Here the sequenced sample was PBMCs, taken after 12 months of ibrutinib treatment. CDR3 sequence reads: CASTGTSGSPDEQYF. The CDR3 DNA follows: TGTGCCAGCACCGGGACTAGCGGGAGCCCAGACGAGCAGTACTTC.